These 20 T cell receptor beta chains share one sample of origin, sequenced in a study of T cells in Graves' hyperthyroidism and ophthalmopathy (dated by TCRdb to about 2019). To prepare the library, multiplex PCR was applied. The instrument given in TCRdb is Illumina HiSeq 2000. Amplification of TCR beta CDR3 regions was carried out from RNA transcripts. A first-round RT-PCR of the TCR CDR3 used the HTBI primer set with the Qiagen OneStep RT-PCR kit. The public reads were reprocessed in TCRdb via fastp at Q25 and MiXCR, keeping in-frame beta chains. Identical CDR3 protein sequences are pooled into one entry, listed with their most common genes and DNA. The sample has some 720,000 distinct CDR3 sequences on record, roughly 15% of them singletons. Around 7.7% of the sample goes to the ten largest clones. What was sequenced was blood. The source of these receptors is a man between 18 and 35 years old with Graves' hyperthyroidism.

This clonotype was counted only a few times. The chain links TRBV4-1 to TRBJ2-3, with TRBD1 identical over 7 bases. Germline V CDR1 and CDR2: MGHRA, YSYEKL. The CDR3 loop spans 20 amino acids. Losses at the gene ends were 4 bases for V and 6 bases for J; bases not matched to a gene: 25. The CDR3 reads CASSPAQSFVTGAHPDTQYF. CDR3 in DNA: TGCGCCAGCAGCCCAGCCCAGAGCTTCGTTACAGGGGCGCATCCGGATACGCAGTATTTT.

The CDR3 DNA is TGTGCCAGCACAGAACAGGGCCCAGAGAACACTGAAGCTTTCTTT. Amino acids: CASTEQGPENTEAFF. The V gene is TRBV7-9, the J gene TRBJ1-1; weak D call: TRBD1 (6 bases). The germline V gene has CDR1 SEHNR and CDR2 FQNEAQ (reference sequence). CDR3 size: 15 residues. V lost 7 bases, J lost 1 base, and 16 bases lay in between. Looking up the rest from reference TRBV7-9 and TRBJ1-1 gives the full variable domain: DTGVSQNPRHKITKRGQNVTFRCDPISEHNRLYWYRQTLGQGPEFLTYFQNEAQLEKSRLLSDRFSAERPKGSFSTLEIQRTEQGDSAMYLCASTEQGPENTEAFFGQGTRLTVV.

This clonotype turned up a few times. The J gene is TRBJ2-1, the V gene TRBV15; 7 bases align to TRBD2. Germline V lookup: CDR1 LNHNV, CDR2 YYDKDF (reference sequence). V dropped 0 bases and J dropped 8; count of bases not matched to a gene: 10. This CDR3 region has 16 residues. This CDR3 is CATSRDKGRARDEQFF. The CDR3 region has the DNA TGTGCCACCAGCAGAGATAAGGGGAGGGCACGGGATGAGCAGTTCTTC.

The J gene is TRBJ2-2, the V gene TRBV29-1; TRBD2 matches at 7 bases. Germline-derived CDR1 and CDR2 are SQVTM and ANQGSEA. J was trimmed by 4 bases and V by 0 bases; bases with no gene match: 5. The CDR3 spans 15 residues. CDR3 sequence reads: CSVEDLGGSTGELFF. CDR3 sequence (DNA): TGCAGCGTTGAAGATCTCGGGGGGAGCACCGGGGAGCTGTTTTTT.

This clonotype appeared many times. The chain recombines TRBV28 with TRBJ1-2; maybe TRBD1 (5 bases). Germline-derived CDR1 and CDR2 are MDHEN and SYDVKM. This CDR3 comprises 13 residues. Trimming cost V 4 bases and J 4 bases, with 10 bases left between them. CDR3 region: CASSYQGAYGYTF. In nucleotides, the CDR3 is TGTGCCAGCAGTTATCAAGGGGCCTATGGCTACACCTTC.

This clonotype was observed a handful of times. The rearrangement links TRBV5-8 to TRBJ2-3, with no clear D. Germline V gene sequence: CDR1 SGHTS, CDR2 YDEGEE. Between the trimmed V and J ends, which lost 0 bases and 1 base, there was a span of 12 bases. The CDR3 spans 16 residues. CDR3 in amino acids: CASSLGRTTGTDTQYF. CDR3 DNA sequence: TGTGCCAGCAGCTTGGGTAGGACCACGGGCACAGATACGCAGTATTTT.

This clonotype was seen repeatedly, ten times or more. This chain connects TRBV12-3 or TRBV12-4 to TRBJ2-7; D perhaps matches TRBD2 (7 bases). The CDR3 spans 14 residues. Between the trimmed V and J ends, which lost 2 bases and 4 bases, there was a span of 12 bases. This CDR3 is CASSLRAGAYEQYF. The CDR3 bases are TGTGCCAGCAGTTTACGCGCGGGGGCGTACGAGCAGTACTTC.

The table lists this clonotype with a few counts. CDR3 region: CATSREGQGPFNEQYF. The CDR3 coding sequence is TGTGCCACCAGCAGAGAGGGACAGGGACCCTTTAACGAGCAGTACTTC. The chain combines TRBV15 with TRBJ2-7; 9 bases align to TRBD1. Trimming removed 0 bases from V and 5 bases from J; junction bases left unmatched: 8. Germline loops: CDR1 LNHNV, CDR2 YYDKDF (reference sequence). The CDR3 sequence is 16 residues long.

This clonotype was seen at least ten times. This chain uses TRBV6-1 with TRBJ2-1, with 10 bases identical to TRBD2. The junction had 18 bases not matched to a gene; V was cut back by 3 bases and J by 4 bases. CDR1 and CDR2 from the germline V gene are MNHNS and SASEGT. This CDR3 comprises 20 residues. CDR3 region: CASSEPEGRGGLAAYNEQFF. CDR3 nucleotide sequence: TGTGCCAGCAGTGAGCCTGAAGGCAGGGGTGGACTAGCGGCGTACAATGAGCAGTTCTTC.

At least ten counts were recorded for this clonotype. The chain carries TRBV27 and TRBJ2-7; the D gene could be TRBD1 or TRBD2 (5 bases each). Per germline, CDR1 MNHEY and CDR2 SMNVEV (reference sequence). Trimming left V 8 bases short and J 5 bases short, with 22 bases between. This CDR3 has 15 residues. In DNA form, the CDR3 reads TGTGCCAGCTCTCCAGCCCAGTTCCGGGGCGACGAGCAGTACTTC. Translated: CASSPAQFRGDEQYF.

This clonotype came up a few times. The rearrangement joins TRBV28 to TRBJ2-4; a possible D gene is TRBD2 (5 bases). Trimming shortened V by 8 bases and J by 3 bases, and 17 bases separated the two germline ends. CDR3 size: 15 residues. Per germline, CDR1 MDHEN and CDR2 SYDVKM. The CDR3 sequence: CASSSRGYSKNIQYF. The CDR3 coding sequence is TGTGCCAGCTCGAGCCGAGGGTATAGCAAAAACATTCAGTACTTC.

This clonotype was counted many times. A junction end diverges from the germline sequence, so it may reflect a read error. The rearrangement joins TRBV7-9 to TRBJ1-5; D is perhaps TRBD1 (5 bases). CDR1 and CDR2 from the germline V gene are SEHNR and FQNEAQ (reference sequence). The length of the CDR3 is 14 residues. The DNA of the CDR3 is TGTGCCAGCAGTTTAGGGGCCGGCAATCAGCCCCAGCATTTT. Translated, it gives CASSLGAGNQPQHF. The full variable domain, in which reference TRBV7-9 and TRBJ1-5 provide the parts outside the CDR3, is DTGVSQNPRHKITKRGQNVTFRCDPISEHNRLYWYRQTLGQGPEFLTYFQNEAQLEKSRLLSDRFSAERPKGSFSTLEIQRTEQGDSAMYLCASSLGAGNQPQHFGDGTRLSIL.

This clonotype has only a few counts. This sequence joins TRBV10-3 and TRBJ2-5, with D possibly being TRBD1 or TRBD2 (5 bases each). Germline loops: CDR1 ENHRY, CDR2 SYGVKD. Trimming stripped 6 bases from V and 6 bases from J, with 23 bases between. The CDR3 sequence is 16 residues long. The CDR3 sequence is CAISSFGTFEMKTQYF. CDR3 DNA: TGTGCCATCAGCTCGTTCGGGACCTTTGAAATGAAGACCCAGTACTTC.

This clonotype was counted between two and nine times. Its ends do not fully match the called genes, so a read error is possible. The chain has TRBV11-2 and TRBJ2-1, with TRBD2 matching over 7 bases. The CDR3 is 15 residues long. Germline CDR1 SGHAT, CDR2 FQNNGV. The CDR3 loop is CASSIERGVVYEQFF. The CDR3 DNA reads TGTGCCAGCAGCATAGAGCGGGGCGTTGTGTATGAGCAGTTCTTC.

This clonotype showed up many times. The chain uses TRBV28 and TRBJ1-2; a weak D match, TRBD1 (5 bases). CDR1 and CDR2 from the germline V gene are MDHEN and SYDVKM. The CDR3 extends over 13 amino acids. Trimming took 5 bases from V and 4 from J, leaving 11 bases between them. The CDR3 reads CASSQGRSYGYTF. Here the CDR3 DNA reads TGTGCCAGCAGTCAGGGACGCTCCTATGGCTACACCTTC.

Notes on this clonotype: A much bigger clone sits one base away, suggesting this may be a read error. The J gene is TRBJ1-2, the V gene TRBV12-3 or TRBV12-4; tentatively, D is TRBD1 (5 bases). This CDR3 contains 17 residues. The V gene lost 2 bases and the J gene lost 7 bases, with 23 bases spanning the gap. The CDR3 DNA reads as TGTGCCAGCAGTTTACCACCGGGACGGAGTGCCAATGCTGGCTACACCTTC. It is translated as CASSLPPGRSANAGYTF.

The rearrangement links TRBV13 to TRBJ2-5, with 8 bases aligning to TRBD2. There are 18 residues in the CDR3. The V segment lost 1 base and the J segment 5 bases; nucleotides outside the gene matches: 15. Germline V lookup: CDR1 PRHDT, CDR2 FYEKMQ (reference sequence). The CDR3 spells CASSLEGGGKAGEETQYF. The CDR3 DNA reads as TGTGCCAGCAGCTTAGAAGGTGGCGGGAAAGCGGGAGAGGAGACCCAGTACTTC.

The chain joins TRBV29-1 to TRBJ2-2, with 11 bases that match TRBD2. The V and J ends lost 5 bases and 0 bases, in that order; junction bases with no gene match: 8. Germline V gene data show CDR1 as SQVTM and CDR2 as ANQGSEA. CDR3 length: 17 residues. The CDR3 region is CSVTGTSGDSNTGELFF. The DNA for the CDR3 is TGCAGCGTTACCGGGACTAGCGGAGATTCGAACACCGGGGAGCTGTTTTTT.

The chain couples TRBV6-4 to TRBJ2-7, with 8 bases aligning to TRBD1. Trimming at V came to 10 bases and at J to 3 bases, leaving 14 bases not matched to a gene. This CDR3 has 15 amino acids. Germline loops: CDR1 MRHNA, CDR2 SNTAGT. CDR3 sequence: CATELKGQGFYEQYF. The CDR3 DNA sequence: TGTGCCACCGAGCTGAAAGGACAGGGATTCTACGAGCAGTACTTC.

J is TRBJ1-4 and V is TRBV15, with D possibly being TRBD1 (6 bases). V lost 1 base, J lost 2 bases, and 29 bases lay in between. The CDR3 is 22 amino acids. Germline V gene data show CDR1 as LNHNV and CDR2 as YYDKDF (reference sequence). The CDR3 sequence is CATSRAEGVRQGNYGTNEKLFF. The CDR3 DNA reads as TGTGCCACCAGCAGAGCGGAGGGGGTCCGGCAGGGGAATTACGGCACTAATGAAAAACTGTTTTTT.